The rows below give T cell receptor beta chains drawn from one sample of a study of CD8+CD57+ T cells in acquired aplastic anemia. TCRdb itself ran the reads through MiXCR, one entry per CDR3 protein. Seen here are about 400,000 distinct CDR3 sequences, 65% to 80% observed once, and the top ten hold 4%. Sequencing was done on a sample of sorted CD4+, CD8+, or CD8+CD57+ T cells (not recorded which) from PBMCs. The source is a human donor in good health, serving as a control. CDR3s include the opening cysteine and the closing phenylalanine or tryptophan. Where a row states a size, it is once, few, many or the class of an expanded clone; other rows omit it.

clone_size j_call v_call cdr3_aa
. TRBJ1-2 TRBV6-1 CASSVRGVYGYTF
. TRBJ2-7 TRBV7-6 CASSFATGTRTTSYEQYF
many TRBJ1-5 TRBV6-1 CAGQLAPGPEQPQHF
. TRBJ1-5 TRBV7-2 CASSSRTSGGETQHF
many TRBJ2-5 TRBV7-6 CASSLRPSGSETQYF
. TRBJ1-5 TRBV12-3/TRBV12-4 CATKIVPTGTGDNQPQHF
. TRBJ1-1 TRBV7-2 CASSLQDAELPEHFF
many TRBJ2-7 TRBV12-3/TRBV12-4 CASSPLSGGESYEQYF
. TRBJ2-3 TRBV11-2 CASSLGPVNSGRTDTQYF
. TRBJ1-4 TRBV11-1 CASSPTGASNEKLFF
many TRBJ2-5 TRBV20-1 CSARIQGLPQETQYF
. TRBJ2-3 TRBV12-3/TRBV12-4 CASSSGASADTQYF
many TRBJ2-3 TRBV9 CASSVRPSGGFSTDTQYF
many TRBJ1-1 TRBV29-1 CSVEFGRGTEAFF
many TRBJ1-5 TRBV10-3 CAISVTQDQPQHF
. TRBJ1-4 TRBV20-1 CSARPGQGGEKLFF
once TRBJ1-5 TRBV20-1 CSAQQGEGYTQHF
. TRBJ1-6 TRBV7-9 CASAPRGGNSPLHF
. TRBJ2-7 TRBV12-3/TRBV12-4 CASSLQGTREQYF
. TRBJ2-5 TRBV5-1 CASILGTPGQETQYF